This TCR beta chain was documented in a study of type 1 regulatory T cells. The overall study: An in vitro protocol generated T-allo10, a Tr1-enriched, alloantigen-specific CD4 T cell product.

V gave up 5 bases and J gave up 5 bases, with 15 bases separating them. CDR3 length equals 14 residues. TCRdb itself ran the reads through MiXCR, one entry per CDR3 protein. The sample contains under 85,000 distinct CDR3 sequences, approximately 50% of which appear only once. The table lists this clonotype with a few counts. Its specificity is unknown. Sequencing input: cultured non-Tr1 T cells, either the whole culture or a sorted T cell fraction (not recorded which). The chain couples TRBV12-3 or TRBV12-4 to TRBJ1-2; D unresolved. This clonotype was sampled from a human donor in good health. The CDR3 loop is CASSPRGRRYGYTF. Written as DNA, the CDR3 is TGTGCCAGCAGTCCCCGGGGTAGACGGTATGGCTACACCTTC.